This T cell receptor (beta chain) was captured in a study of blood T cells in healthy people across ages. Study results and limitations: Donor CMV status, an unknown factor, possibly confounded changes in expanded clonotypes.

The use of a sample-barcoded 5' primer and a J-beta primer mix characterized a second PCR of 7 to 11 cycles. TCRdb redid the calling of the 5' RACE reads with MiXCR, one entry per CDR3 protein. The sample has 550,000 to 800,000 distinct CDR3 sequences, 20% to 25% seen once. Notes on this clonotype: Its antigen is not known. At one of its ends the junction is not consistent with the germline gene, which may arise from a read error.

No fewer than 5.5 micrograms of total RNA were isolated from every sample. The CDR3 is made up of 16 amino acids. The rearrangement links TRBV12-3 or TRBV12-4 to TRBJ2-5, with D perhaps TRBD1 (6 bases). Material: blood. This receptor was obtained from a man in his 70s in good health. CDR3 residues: CASSFPSRLYPVGAFF. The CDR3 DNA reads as TGTGCCAGCAGTTTCCCGTCTAGACTTTATCCGGTGGGGGCGTTCTTC.